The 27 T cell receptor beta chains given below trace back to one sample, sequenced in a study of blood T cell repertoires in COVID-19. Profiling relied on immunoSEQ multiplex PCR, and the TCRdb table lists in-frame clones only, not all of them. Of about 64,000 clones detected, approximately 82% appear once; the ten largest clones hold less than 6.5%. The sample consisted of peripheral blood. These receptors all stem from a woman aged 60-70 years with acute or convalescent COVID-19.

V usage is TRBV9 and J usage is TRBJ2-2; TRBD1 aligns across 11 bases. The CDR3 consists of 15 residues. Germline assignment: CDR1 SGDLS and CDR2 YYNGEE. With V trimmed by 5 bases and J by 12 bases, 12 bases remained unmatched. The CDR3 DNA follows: TGTGCCAGCAGTAACCCGGGACAGGGGGTTCCTCAGCTGTTTTTT. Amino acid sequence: CASSNPGQGVPQLFF.

CDR3 bases: TGCGCCAGCAGCTTGGGGACAGGAACTAATGAAAAACTGTTTTTT. It yields the protein CASSLGTGTNEKLFF. The chain uses TRBV5-1 and TRBJ1-4, with 7 bases that match TRBD1. The CDR3 totals 15 residues. V lost 0 bases, J lost 1 base, and 0 bases stayed unmatched. CDR1 is SGHRS, CDR2 YFSETQ, per germline. The entire variable domain, with the rest obtained from reference TRBV5-1 and TRBJ1-4, is as follows: KAGVTQTPRYLIKTRGQQVTLSCSPISGHRSVSWYQQTPGQGLQFLFEYFSETQRNKGNFPGRFSGRQFSNSRSEMNVSTLELGDSALYLCASSLGTGTNEKLFFGSGTQLSVL.

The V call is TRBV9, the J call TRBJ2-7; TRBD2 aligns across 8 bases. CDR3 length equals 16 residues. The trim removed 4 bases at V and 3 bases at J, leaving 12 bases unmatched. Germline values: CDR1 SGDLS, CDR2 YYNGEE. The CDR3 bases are TGTGCCAGCAGCCCCTCGGAGGGCGGGGGGATCTACGAGCAGTACTTC. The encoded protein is CASSPSEGGGIYEQYF. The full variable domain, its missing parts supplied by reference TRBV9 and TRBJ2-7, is DSGVTQTPKHLITATGQRVTLRCSPRSGDLSVYWYQQSLDQGLQFLIQYYNGEERAKGNILERFSAQQFPDLHSELNLSSLELGDSALYFCASSPSEGGGIYEQYFGPGTRLTVT.

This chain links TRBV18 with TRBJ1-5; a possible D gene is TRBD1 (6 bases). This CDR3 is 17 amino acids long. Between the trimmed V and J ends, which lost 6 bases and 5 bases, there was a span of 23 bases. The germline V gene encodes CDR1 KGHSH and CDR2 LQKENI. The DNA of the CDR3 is TGTGCCAGCTCGCCTGAAATGGTTCGTGGGGGCGATCAGCCCCAGCATTTT. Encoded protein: CASSPEMVRGGDQPQHF.

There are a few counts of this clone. The CDR3 bases are TGTGCCACCAGTGACCGACAGGGCTATGGCTACACCTTC. As protein: CATSDRQGYGYTF. The chain has TRBV24-1 and TRBJ1-2, with 7 bases aligning to TRBD1. Looked up from germline, CDR1 is KGHDR and CDR2 is SFDVKD. The CDR3 contains 13 residues. The J segment lost 4 bases and the V segment lost 4 bases, leaving 2 bases of the junction unmatched.

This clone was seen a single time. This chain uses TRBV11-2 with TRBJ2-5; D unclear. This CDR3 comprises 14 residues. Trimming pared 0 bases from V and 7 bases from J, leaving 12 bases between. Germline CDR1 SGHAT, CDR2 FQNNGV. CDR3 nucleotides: TGTGCCAGCAGCTTAGATCGGCGATCAGGGACCCAGTACTTC. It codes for CASSLDRRSGTQYF. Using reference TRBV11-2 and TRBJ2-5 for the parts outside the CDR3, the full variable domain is EAGVAQSPRYKIIEKRQSVAFWCNPISGHATLYWYQQILGQGPKLLIQFQNNGVVDDSQLPKDRFSAERLKGVDSTLKIQPAKLEDSAVYLCASSLDRRSGTQYFGPGTRLLVL.

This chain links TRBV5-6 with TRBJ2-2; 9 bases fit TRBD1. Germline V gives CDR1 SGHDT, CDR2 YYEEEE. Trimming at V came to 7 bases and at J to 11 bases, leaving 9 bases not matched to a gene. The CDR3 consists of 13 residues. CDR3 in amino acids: CASQRTGVRELFF. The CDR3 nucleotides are TGTGCCAGCCAGAGGACAGGGGTTCGTGAGCTGTTTTTT.

In DNA form, the CDR3 reads TGTGCCAGCAGCCGGACGCGACAGGGGGGCACTGAAGCTTTCTTT. It codes for CASSRTRQGGTEAFF. This rearrangement joins TRBV4-2 to TRBJ1-1, with TRBD1 identical over 9 bases. CDR1 is LGHNA and CDR2 is YNFKEQ in the germline V gene. V shed 4 bases and J 4 bases; nucleotides not matched to a gene: 7. This CDR3 has 15 residues.

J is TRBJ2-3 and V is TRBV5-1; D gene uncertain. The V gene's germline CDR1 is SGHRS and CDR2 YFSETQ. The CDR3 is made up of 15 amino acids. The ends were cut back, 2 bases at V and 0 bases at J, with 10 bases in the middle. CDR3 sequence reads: CASSLTDTSTDTQYF. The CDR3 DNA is TGCGCCAGCAGCTTAACAGATACTAGCACAGATACGCAGTATTTT.

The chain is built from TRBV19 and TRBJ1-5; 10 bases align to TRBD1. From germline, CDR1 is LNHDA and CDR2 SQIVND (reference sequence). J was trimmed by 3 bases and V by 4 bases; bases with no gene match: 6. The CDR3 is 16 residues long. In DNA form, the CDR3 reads TGTGCCAGTAGTAGGGGACAGGGGTATTACAATCAGCCCCAGCATTTT. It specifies CASSRGQGYYNQPQHF.

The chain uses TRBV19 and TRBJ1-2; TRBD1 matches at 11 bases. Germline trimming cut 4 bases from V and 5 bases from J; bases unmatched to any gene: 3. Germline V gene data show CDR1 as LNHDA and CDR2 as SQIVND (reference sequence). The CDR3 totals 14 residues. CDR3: CASSTRDRGYGYTF. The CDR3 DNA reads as TGTGCCAGTAGTACTCGGGACAGGGGGTATGGCTACACCTTC.

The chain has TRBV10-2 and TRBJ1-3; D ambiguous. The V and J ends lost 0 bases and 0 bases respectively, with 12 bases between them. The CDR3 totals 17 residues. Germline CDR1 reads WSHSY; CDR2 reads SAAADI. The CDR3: CASSESRGPSSGNTIYF. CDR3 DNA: TGCGCCAGCAGTGAGTCTAGAGGCCCCAGCTCTGGAAACACCATATATTTT.

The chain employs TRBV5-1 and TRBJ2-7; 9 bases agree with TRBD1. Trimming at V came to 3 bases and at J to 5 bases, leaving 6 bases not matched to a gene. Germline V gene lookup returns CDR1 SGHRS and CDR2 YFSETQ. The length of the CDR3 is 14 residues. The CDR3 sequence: CASSWGDRDDEQYF. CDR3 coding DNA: TGCGCCAGCAGCTGGGGGGACAGGGATGACGAGCAGTACTTC. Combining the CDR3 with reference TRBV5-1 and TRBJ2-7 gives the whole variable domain KAGVTQTPRYLIKTRGQQVTLSCSPISGHRSVSWYQQTPGQGLQFLFEYFSETQRNKGNFPGRFSGRQFSNSRSEMNVSTLELGDSALYLCASSWGDRDDEQYFGPGTRLTVT.

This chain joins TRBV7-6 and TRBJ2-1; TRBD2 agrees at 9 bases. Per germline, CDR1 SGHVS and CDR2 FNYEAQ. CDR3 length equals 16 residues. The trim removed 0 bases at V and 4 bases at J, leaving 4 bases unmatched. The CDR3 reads CASSLARGGVYNEQFF. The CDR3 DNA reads TGTGCCAGCAGCTTAGCGCGCGGGGGGGTATACAATGAGCAGTTCTTC.

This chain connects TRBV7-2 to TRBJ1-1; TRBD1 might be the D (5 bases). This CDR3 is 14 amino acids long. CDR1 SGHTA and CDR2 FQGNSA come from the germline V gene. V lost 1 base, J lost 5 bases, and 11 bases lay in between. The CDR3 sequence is CASSLDGGGTEAFF. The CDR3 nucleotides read TGTGCCAGCAGCTTAGATGGGGGGGGGACTGAAGCTTTCTTT.

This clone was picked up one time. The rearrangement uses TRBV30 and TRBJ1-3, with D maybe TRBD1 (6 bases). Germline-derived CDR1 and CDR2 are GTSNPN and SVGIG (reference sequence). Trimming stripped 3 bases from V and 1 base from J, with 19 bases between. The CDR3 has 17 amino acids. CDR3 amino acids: CAWSPLGRGISGNTIYF. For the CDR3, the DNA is TGTGCCTGGAGCCCTCTCGGCAGGGGCATTTCTGGAAACACCATATATTTT.

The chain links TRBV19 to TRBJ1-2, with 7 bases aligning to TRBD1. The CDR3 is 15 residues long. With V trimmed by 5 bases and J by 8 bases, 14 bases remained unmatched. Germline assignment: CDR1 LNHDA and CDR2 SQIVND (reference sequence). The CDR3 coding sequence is TGTGCCAGTAGTTTACAAAGACAGGGCAAGGGAGGCTACACCTTC. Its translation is CASSLQRQGKGGYTF.

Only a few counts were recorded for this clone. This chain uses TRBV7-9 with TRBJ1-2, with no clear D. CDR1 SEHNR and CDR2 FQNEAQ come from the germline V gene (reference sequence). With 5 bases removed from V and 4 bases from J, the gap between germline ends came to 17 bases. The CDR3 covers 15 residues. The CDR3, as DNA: TGTGCCAGCAGCCCAATTATCGCGAGTCCCTATGGCTACACCTTC. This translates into CASSPIIASPYGYTF.

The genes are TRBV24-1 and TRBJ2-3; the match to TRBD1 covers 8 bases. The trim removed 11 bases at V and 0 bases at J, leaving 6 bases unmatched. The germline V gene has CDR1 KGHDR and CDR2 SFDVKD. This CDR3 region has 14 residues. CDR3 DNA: TGTGCCAGCCAGAGACAGGGGAGCACAGATACGCAGTATTTT. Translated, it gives CASQRQGSTDTQYF.

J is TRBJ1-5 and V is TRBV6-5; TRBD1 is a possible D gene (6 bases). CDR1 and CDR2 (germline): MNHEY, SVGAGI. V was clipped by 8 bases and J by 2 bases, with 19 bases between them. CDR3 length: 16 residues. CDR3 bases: TGTGCCAGCCGTTTCAGGACAGTTAATGGCAATCAGCCCCAGCATTTT. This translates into CASRFRTVNGNQPQHF.

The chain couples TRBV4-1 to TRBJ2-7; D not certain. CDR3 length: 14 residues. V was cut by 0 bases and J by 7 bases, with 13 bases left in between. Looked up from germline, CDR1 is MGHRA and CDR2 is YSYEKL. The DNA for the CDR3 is TGCGCCAGCAGCCAAGAGCCACGCCTAGGAGAGCAGTACTTC. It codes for CASSQEPRLGEQYF.

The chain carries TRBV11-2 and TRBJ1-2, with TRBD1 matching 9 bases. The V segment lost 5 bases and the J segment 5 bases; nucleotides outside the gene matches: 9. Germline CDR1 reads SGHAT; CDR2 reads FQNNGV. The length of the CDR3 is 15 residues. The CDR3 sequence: CASSQTGTGRYGYTF. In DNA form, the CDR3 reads TGTGCCAGCAGCCAAACGGGGACAGGGCGGTATGGCTACACCTTC.

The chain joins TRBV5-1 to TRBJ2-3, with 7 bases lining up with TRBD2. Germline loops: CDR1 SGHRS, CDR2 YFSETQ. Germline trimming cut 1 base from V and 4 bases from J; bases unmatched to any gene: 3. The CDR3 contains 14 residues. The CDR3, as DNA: TGCGCCAGCAGCTTGAGCGGGATCGCAGATACGCAGTATTTT. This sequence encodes CASSLSGIADTQYF.

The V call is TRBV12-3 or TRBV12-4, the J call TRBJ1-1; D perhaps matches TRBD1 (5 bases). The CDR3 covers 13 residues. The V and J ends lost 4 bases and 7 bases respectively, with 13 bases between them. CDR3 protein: CASSYTGGGEAFF. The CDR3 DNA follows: TGTGCCAGCAGTTACACGGGGGGTGGTGAAGCTTTCTTT.

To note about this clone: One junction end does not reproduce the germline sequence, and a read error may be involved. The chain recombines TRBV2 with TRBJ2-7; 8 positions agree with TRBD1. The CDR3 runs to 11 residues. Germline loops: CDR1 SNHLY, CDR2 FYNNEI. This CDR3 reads CASSDRDRRFF. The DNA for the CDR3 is TGTGCCAGCAGTGATAGGGACAGGCGATTCTTC.

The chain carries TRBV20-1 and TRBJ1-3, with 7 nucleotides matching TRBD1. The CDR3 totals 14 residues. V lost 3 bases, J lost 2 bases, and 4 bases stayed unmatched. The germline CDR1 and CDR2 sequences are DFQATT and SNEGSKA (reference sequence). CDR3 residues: CSASLGTAGNTIYF. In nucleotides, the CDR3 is TGCAGTGCTAGTCTCGGGACAGCTGGAAACACCATATATTTT.

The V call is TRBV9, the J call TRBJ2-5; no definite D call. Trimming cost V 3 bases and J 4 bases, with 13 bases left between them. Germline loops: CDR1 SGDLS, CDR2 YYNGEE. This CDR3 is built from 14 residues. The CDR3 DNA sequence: TGTGCCAGCAGCGAGCGACCGTTTGGAGAGACCCAGTACTTC. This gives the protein CASSERPFGETQYF.